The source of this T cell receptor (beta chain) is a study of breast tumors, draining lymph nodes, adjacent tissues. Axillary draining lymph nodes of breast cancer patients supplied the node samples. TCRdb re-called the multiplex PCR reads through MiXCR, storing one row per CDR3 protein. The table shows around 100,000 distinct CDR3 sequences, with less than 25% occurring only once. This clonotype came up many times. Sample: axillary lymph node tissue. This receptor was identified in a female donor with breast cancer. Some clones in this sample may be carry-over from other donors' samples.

CDR3 loop: CASSLFAGVGYNEQFF. CDR3 sequence (DNA): TGTGCCAGCAGCTTGTTTGCGGGAGTGGGCTACAATGAGCAGTTCTTC. V usage is TRBV5-6 and J usage is TRBJ2-1; 7 nucleotides align to TRBD2. Per germline, CDR1 SGHDT and CDR2 YYEEEE. The CDR3 has 16 amino acids. Trimming removed 1 base from V and 3 bases from J; junction bases left unmatched: 7. Supplemented by reference TRBV5-6 and TRBJ2-1, the full variable domain reads DAGVTQSPTHLIKTRGQQVTLRCSPKSGHDTVSWYQQALGQGPQFIFQYYEEEERQRGNFPDRFSGHQFPNYSSELNVNALLLGDSALYLCASSLFAGVGYNEQFFGPGTRLTVL.